This record covers a single TCR beta chain. The target antigen is unknown. PCR amplification relied on 60 Vbeta primers (plus 13 Jbeta primers). The repertoire was sequenced with immunoSEQ multiplex PCR; TCRdb's copy has only in-frame clones and lacks some. The sample holds 99,000 or so clones, around 85% seen once. This specimen belongs to a study of cytomegalovirus exposure and HLA in healthy donors. The study's findings and limits: The records held CMV serostatus as the only immune exposure information. Productive rates of about 87% or about 30% were seen for most TCR beta V segments in an earlier analysis.

The source is a man younger than 45 in good health and CMV-seropositive. Sequenced: PBMCs.

CDR3 in DNA: TGTGCCAGCAGTTGGGGACAGTCAAATCAGCCCCAGCATTTT. This codes for CASSWGQSNQPQHF. The chain carries TRBV2 and TRBJ1-5, with TRBD1 matching 7 bases. With V trimmed by 5 bases and J by 4 bases, 5 bases remained unmatched. Germline lookup yields CDR1 SNHLY and CDR2 FYNNEI. The CDR3 runs 14 residues.